This T cell receptor (beta chain) was profiled in a study of shared clonotypes between healthy human individuals. Sequencing was performed with immunoSEQ multiplex PCR; in TCRdb, only in-frame clones are kept and a portion is missing. The top ten hold 0.45% of the sample, which has roughly 1.5 million clones, roughly 98% seen once. The sequencing sample was made of naive CD4+ T cells sorted from blood. Subset specified: CD45RA+ positively selected. This receptor was taken from a man aged 30 to 45 in good health.

The CDR3 protein is CASSPTSGDTDTQYF. As DNA, the CDR3 is TGTGCCAGCAGTCCGACCTCGGGGGACACAGATACGCAGTATTTT. The chain is built from TRBV27 and TRBJ2-3, with D maybe TRBD2 (6 bases). V lost 5 bases and J lost 2, with 14 bases in between. Looked up from germline, CDR1 is MNHEY and CDR2 is SMNVEV (reference sequence). The CDR3 covers 15 residues.